The rows below give T cell receptor delta chains drawn from one sample of a study of gamma-delta chains in newborns, infants, children. TCRdb fed the reads into CATT to redo clone calling. This sample has under 3,000 delta-chain clones, with around 45% found just once. The starting material was blood, obtained at baseline. Receptors originate from a child who received the measles vaccine. CDR3s include the opening cysteine and the closing phenylalanine or tryptophan. A D gene is named only where the DNA matches it firmly. Only part of the rows carry a size: once, few, many, or a class if the clone is expanded.

size: medium-sized; V: TRDV2; J: TRDJ3; D: TRDD3; CDR3: CACDTVLGDTMSSWDTRQMFF; DNA: TGTGCCTGTGACACCGTACTGGGGGATACGATGAGCTCCTGGGACACCCGACAGATGTTTTTC
size: .; V: TRDV1; J: TRDJ1; D: TRDD3; CDR3: CALGEPLPLKLGDLLHYTDKLIF; DNA: TGTGCTCTTGGGGAACCACTACCCCTAAAGCTGGGGGACCTCCTTCATTACACCGATAAACTCATCTTT
size: .; V: TRDV2; J: TRDJ3; D: TRDD3; CDR3: CACTGATSSWDTRQMFF; DNA: TGTGCCTGTACTGGGGCTACCAGCTCCTGGGACACCCGACAGATGTTTTTC
size: .; V: TRDV1; J: TRDJ1; D: TRDD3; CDR3: CALGEMVGIRGGWYTDKLIF; DNA: TGTGCTCTTGGGGAGATGGTGGGGATACGCGGGGGATGGTACACCGATAAACTCATCTTT
size: .; V: TRDV1; J: TRDJ1; D: TRDD3; CDR3: CALGELSWVWGIPYTDKLIF; DNA: TGTGCTCTTGGGGAACTCTCGTGGGTCTGGGGGATACCATACACCGATAAACTCATCTTT
size: .; V: TRDV2; J: TRDJ3; D: TRDD3; CDR3: CACDVLGDIGIASWDTRQMFF; DNA: TGTGCATGTGATGTACTGGGGGATATAGGAATAGCGTCCTGGGACACCCGACAGATGTTTTTC
size: hyperexpanded; V: TRDV3; J: TRDJ1; D: .; CDR3: CAFETQGGLDKLIF; DNA: TGTGCCTTTGAGACTCAAGGGGGGCTAGATAAACTCATCTTT
size: .; V: TRDV1; J: TRDJ1; D: TRDD3; CDR3: CALGVSQYWGIYRGYTDKLIF; DNA: TGTGCTCTTGGGGTTTCCCAGTACTGGGGGATTTATCGGGGGTACACCGATAAACTCATCTTT
size: .; V: TRAV29/DV5; J: TRDJ3; D: TRDD3; CDR3: CAASAWYTGGFPETWDTRQMFF; DNA: TGTGCAGCAAGCGCGTGGTATACTGGGGGATTCCCTGAAACCTGGGACACCCGACAGATGTTTTTC
size: .; V: TRDV3; J: TRDJ1; D: TRDD3; CDR3: CAFRPGGGYPPYDKLIF; DNA: TGTGCCTTTAGGCCAGGGGGGGGATACCCTCCCTACGATAAACTCATCTTT
size: .; V: TRDV3; J: TRDJ1; D: TRDD3; CDR3: CASTDRPLFLRGILGHYTDKLIF; DNA: TGTGCCTCCACAGACCGCCCGCTTTTTCTAAGGGGGATACTGGGCCATTACACCGATAAACTCATCTTT
size: .; V: TRDV1; J: TRDJ1; D: TRDD3; CDR3: CALGEFTLWYWGIRKLIF; DNA: TGTGCTCTTGGGGAATTCACCCTCTGGTACTGGGGGATCAGAAAACTCATCTTT
size: few; V: TRDV1; J: TRDJ1; D: TRDD3; CDR3: CALRASRPRGYAIADKLIF; DNA: TGTGCTCTTCGGGCGTCCCGACCCAGGGGATACGCGATAGCCGATAAACTCATCTTT
size: few; V: TRDV1; J: TRDJ1; D: TRDD3; CDR3: CALGEIKTYWGIRECDKLIF; DNA: TGTGCTCTTGGGGAAATTAAGACCTACTGGGGGATAAGGGAATGCGATAAACTCATCTTT
size: .; V: TRDV1; J: TRDJ1; D: .; CDR3: CALGVPPTRTGSGKLRLIF; DNA: TGTGCTCTTGGGGTACCTCCTACCCGTACTGGGTCGGGCAAACTGAGACTCATCTTT
size: .; V: TRDV1; J: TRDJ1; D: TRDD3; CDR3: CALGEERLGGYVPGYTDKLIF; DNA: TGTGCTCTTGGGGAAGAACGCCTGGGGGGATACGTGCCCGGTTACACCGATAAACTCATCTTT